This T cell receptor beta chain emerged from a study of blood T cell repertoires in COVID-19. The repertoire was sequenced with immunoSEQ multiplex PCR; TCRdb's copy has only in-frame clones and lacks some. The table lists over 85,000 clones, about 90% of them singletons. The CDR3 has 17 residues. Germline CDR1 is DFQATT and CDR2 is SNEGSKA (reference sequence). Unmatched junction bases numbered 8, after V lost 3 bases and J lost 0 bases. The sequence was collected from a human donor in a cohort sampled during active COVID-19. Sequenced input: peripheral blood. This chain links TRBV20-1 with TRBJ2-1, with 10 bases that match TRBD2. The CDR3 region is CSASSLAGDYSYNEQFF. DNA of the CDR3: TGCAGTGCTAGTTCGCTAGCGGGAGACTACTCCTACAATGAGCAGTTCTTC.